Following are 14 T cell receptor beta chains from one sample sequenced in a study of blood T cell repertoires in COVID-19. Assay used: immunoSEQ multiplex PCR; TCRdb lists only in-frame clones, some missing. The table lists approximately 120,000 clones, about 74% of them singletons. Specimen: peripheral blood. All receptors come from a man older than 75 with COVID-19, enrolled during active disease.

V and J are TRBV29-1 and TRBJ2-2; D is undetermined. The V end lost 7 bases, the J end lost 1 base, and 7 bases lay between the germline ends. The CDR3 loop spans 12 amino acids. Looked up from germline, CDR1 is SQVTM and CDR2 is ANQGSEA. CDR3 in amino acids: CSGLLNTGELFF. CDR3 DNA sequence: TGCAGCGGGCTTTTGAACACCGGGGAGCTGTTTTTT.

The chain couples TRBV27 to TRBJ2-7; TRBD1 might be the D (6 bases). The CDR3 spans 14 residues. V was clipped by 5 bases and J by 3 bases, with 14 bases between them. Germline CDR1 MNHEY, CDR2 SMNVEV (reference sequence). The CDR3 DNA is TGTGCCAGCAGTCTCAGGACAGATGGCTACGAGCAGTACTTC. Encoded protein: CASSLRTDGYEQYF.

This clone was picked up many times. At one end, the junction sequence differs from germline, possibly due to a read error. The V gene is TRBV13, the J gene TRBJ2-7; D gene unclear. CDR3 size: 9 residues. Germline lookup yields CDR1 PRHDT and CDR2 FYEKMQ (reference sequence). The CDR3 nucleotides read TGTGCCAGCAGCTTAGGGCGGCTCTTC. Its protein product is CASSLGRLF. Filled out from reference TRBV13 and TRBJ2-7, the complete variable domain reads AAGVIQSPRHLIKEKRETATLKCYPIPRHDTVYWYQQGPGQDPQFLISFYEKMQSDKGSIPDRFSAQQFSDYHSELNMSSLELGDSALYFCASSLGRLFGPGTRLTVT.

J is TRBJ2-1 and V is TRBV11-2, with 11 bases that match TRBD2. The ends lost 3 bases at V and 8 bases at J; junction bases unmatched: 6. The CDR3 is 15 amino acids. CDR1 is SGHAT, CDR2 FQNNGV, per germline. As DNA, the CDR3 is TGTGCCAGCAGCTTCCTTAGCGGGAGGGGGGATGAGCAGTTCTTC. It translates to CASSFLSGRGDEQFF.

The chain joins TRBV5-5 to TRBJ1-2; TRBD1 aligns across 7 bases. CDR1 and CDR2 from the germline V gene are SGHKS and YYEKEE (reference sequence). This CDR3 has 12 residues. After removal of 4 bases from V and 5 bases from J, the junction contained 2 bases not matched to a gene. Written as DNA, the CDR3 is TGTGCCAGCAGCCCGACAGGGTATGGCTACACCTTC. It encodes CASSPTGYGYTF.

CDR3 in amino acids: CASSSRMSYGYTF. CDR3 DNA sequence: TGTGCCAGCAGCTCCAGGATGAGCTATGGCTACACCTTC. The chain recombines TRBV7-2 with TRBJ1-2; no clear D gene. V was clipped by 4 bases and J by 4 bases, with 10 bases between them. Germline V gene data show CDR1 as SGHTA and CDR2 as FQGNSA. This CDR3 contains 13 residues. The full variable domain, with the rest looked up from reference TRBV7-2 and TRBJ1-2, is GAGVSQSPSNKVTEKGKDVELRCDPISGHTALYWYRQSLGQGLEFLIYFQGNSAPDKSGLPSDRFSAERTGGSVSTLTIQRTQQEDSAVYLCASSSRMSYGYTFGSGTRLTVV.

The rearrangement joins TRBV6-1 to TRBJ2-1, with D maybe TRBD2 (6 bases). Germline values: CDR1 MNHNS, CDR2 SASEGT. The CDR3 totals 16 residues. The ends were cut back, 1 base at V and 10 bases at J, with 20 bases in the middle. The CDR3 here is CASSEDRHSGFMEQFF. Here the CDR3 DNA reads TGTGCCAGCAGTGAAGATCGGCATAGCGGTTTTATGGAGCAGTTCTTC.

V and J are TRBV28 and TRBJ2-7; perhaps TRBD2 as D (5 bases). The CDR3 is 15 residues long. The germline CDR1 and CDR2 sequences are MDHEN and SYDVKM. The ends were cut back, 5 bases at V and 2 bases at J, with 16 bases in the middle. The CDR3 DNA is TGTGCCAGCAGTCACTCTTATCCCGGGACCTACGAGCAGTACTTC. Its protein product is CASSHSYPGTYEQYF.

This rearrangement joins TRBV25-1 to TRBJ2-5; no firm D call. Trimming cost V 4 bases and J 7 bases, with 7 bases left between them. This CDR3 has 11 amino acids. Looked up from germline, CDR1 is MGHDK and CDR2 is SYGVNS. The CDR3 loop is CASSAERTQYF. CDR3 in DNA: TGTGCCAGCAGTGCTGAGCGGACCCAGTACTTC.

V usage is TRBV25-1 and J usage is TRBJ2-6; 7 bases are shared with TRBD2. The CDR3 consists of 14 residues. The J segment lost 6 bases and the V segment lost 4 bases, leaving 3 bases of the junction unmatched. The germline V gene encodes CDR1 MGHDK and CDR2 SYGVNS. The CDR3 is CASSGGGTANVLTF. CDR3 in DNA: TGTGCCAGCAGTGGGGGAGGGACGGCCAACGTCCTGACTTTC.

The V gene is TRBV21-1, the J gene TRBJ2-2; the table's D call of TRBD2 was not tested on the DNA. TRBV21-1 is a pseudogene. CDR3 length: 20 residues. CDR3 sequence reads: CASSSPFYILSGRVTGELFF. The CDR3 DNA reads TGTGCCAGCAGCTCCCCGTTTTATATTCTGAGCGGGAGGGTCACCGGGGAGCTGTTTTTT.

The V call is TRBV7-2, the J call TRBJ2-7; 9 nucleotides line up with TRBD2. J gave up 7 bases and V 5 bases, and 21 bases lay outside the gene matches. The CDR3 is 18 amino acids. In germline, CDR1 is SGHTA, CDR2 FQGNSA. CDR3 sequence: CASSRAGYPSGVDGEQYF. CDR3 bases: TGTGCCAGCAGCAGGGCAGGGTACCCTAGCGGGGTAGATGGAGAGCAGTACTTC.

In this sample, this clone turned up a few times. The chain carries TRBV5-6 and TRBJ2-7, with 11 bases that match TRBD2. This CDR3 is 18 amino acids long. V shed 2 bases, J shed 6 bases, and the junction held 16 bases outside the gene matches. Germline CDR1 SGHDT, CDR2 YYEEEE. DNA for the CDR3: TGTGCCAGCAGCTTTGTACTAGCGGGAGAGGGGGAAGGGTTCGAGCAGTACTTC. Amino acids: CASSFVLAGEGEGFEQYF.

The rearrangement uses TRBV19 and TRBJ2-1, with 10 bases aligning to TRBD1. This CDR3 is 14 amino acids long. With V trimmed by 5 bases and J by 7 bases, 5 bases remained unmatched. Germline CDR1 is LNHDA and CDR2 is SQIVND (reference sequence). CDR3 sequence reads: CASSGTGALNEQFF. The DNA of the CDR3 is TGTGCCAGTAGTGGGACAGGGGCTTTAAATGAGCAGTTCTTC.